This TCR beta chain appears in the sequencing data of a study of shared clonotypes between healthy human individuals. This clone was picked up one time. Its specificity is unknown. Clones were sequenced by immunoSEQ multiplex PCR, and TCRdb holds only the in-frame ones, with some missing. Of over a million clones listed, more than 95% are singletons. Every donor was a Caucasian adult from Nashville, Tennessee. Study results and caveats: Against clonotypes common to all four donors, non-shared ones had lower generation probabilities. Naive subsets typically showed greater estimated richness than memory subsets.

The germline CDR1 and CDR2 sequences are GTSNPN and SVGIG (reference sequence). The CDR3 has 13 residues. Trimming pared 1 base from V and 7 bases from J, leaving 12 bases between. The TCR was taken from a young man in good health. Sequencing used naive CD4+ T cells sorted from blood. Subset: CD45RA+ positively selected. This chain links TRBV30 with TRBJ2-3; TRBD2 might be the D (5 bases). CDR3 sequence reads: CAWSGGSPNTQYF. CDR3 nucleotide sequence: TGTGCCTGGAGTGGTGGGAGCCCAAATACGCAGTATTTT.